A selection of T cell receptor beta chains follows, all from one sample in a study of blood T cell repertoires in COVID-19. Using immunoSEQ multiplex PCR, the repertoire was profiled, and TCRdb retains in-frame clones only, with some absent. This table holds under 200,000 clones, roughly 88% found once. Sequencing was done on a sample of PBMCs or T cells enriched from blood (not recorded which). All receptors derive from a woman between 45 and 65 years old who had recovered from COVID-19. The CDR3 runs from the conserved cysteine through the conserved F or W. A D gene is named only where the DNA matches it firmly. The size of a clone is reported for some rows only, either as once, few or many, or as a class for expanded clones.

>TRBJ2-3|NA|TRBD2|TRBV3-1/TRBV3-2
CASSRPGTSLYTQYF
TGTGCCAGCAGCCGTCCCGGGACTAGTCTTTATACGCAGTATTTT
>TRBJ1-4|NA|NA|TRBV15
CATSRDPRQRATNEKLFF
TGTGCCACCAGCAGAGATCCCAGACAGCGTGCAACTAATGAAAAACTGTTTTTT
>TRBJ1-3|once|NA|TRBV9
CASSVTTGNSGNTIYF
TGTGCCAGCAGCGTCACAACCGGGAACTCTGGAAACACCATATATTTT
>TRBJ2-1|NA|TRBD2|TRBV5-4
CASLGASGGGEQFF
TGTGCCAGCTTGGGGGCTAGCGGGGGTGGTGAGCAGTTCTTC
>TRBJ1-2|NA|NA|TRBV6-5
CASSYSGQGNYGYTF
TGTGCCAGCAGTTACTCGGGGCAGGGTAACTATGGCTACACCTTC
>TRBJ1-1|NA|NA|TRBV30
CAWTEQGFAEAFF
TGTGCCTGGACCGAACAGGGTTTCGCTGAAGCTTTCTTT
>TRBJ2-6|NA|TRBD1|TRBV4-2
CASSQVPGQGSQFSGANVLTF
TGTGCCAGCAGCCAGGTCCCGGGACAGGGGTCCCAGTTCTCTGGGGCCAACGTCCTGACTTTC
>TRBJ2-1|few|NA|TRBV12-3/TRBV12-4
CASSPAINEQFF
TGTGCCAGCAGTCCCGCGATCAATGAGCAGTTCTTC
>TRBJ1-2|NA|NA|TRBV7-2
CASSPGLASYGYTF
TGTGCCAGCAGCCCCGGACTTGCCTCCTATGGCTACACCTTC
>TRBJ1-2|NA|NA|TRBV21-1
CASSRAGLPSFSYGYTF
TGTGCCAGCAGCAGGGCAGGGTTGCCCTCTTTCTCCTATGGCTACACCTTC
>TRBJ1-1|NA|TRBD1|TRBV4-1
CASSLHRGNTEAFF
TGCGCCAGCAGCCTCCACAGGGGAAACACTGAAGCTTTCTTT
>TRBJ2-5|NA|NA|TRBV9
CASSVGHWAETQYF
TGTGCCAGCAGCGTAGGGCATTGGGCAGAGACCCAGTACTTC
>TRBJ2-3|NA|NA|TRBV3-1/TRBV3-2
CASSPLQGTSPDTQYF
TGTGCCAGCAGTCCTCTCCAAGGAACTAGCCCAGATACGCAGTATTTT
>TRBJ2-1|NA|TRBD2|TRBV7-9
CASSLSSGEAQFF
TGTGCCAGCAGCTTATCTAGCGGTGAGGCTCAGTTCTTC
>TRBJ1-4|NA|NA|TRBV4-3
CASSQDVRGEKLFF
TGCGCCAGCAGCCAAGATGTGAGAGGAGAAAAACTGTTTTTT
>TRBJ1-2|NA|NA|TRBV18
CASSSDRDYGYTF
TGTGCCAGCTCATCCGACAGAGATTATGGCTACACCTTC
>TRBJ1-4|NA|NA|TRBV5-4
CASSLESGEGKLFF
TGTGCCAGCAGCTTGGAGTCAGGGGAAGGAAAACTGTTTTTT
>TRBJ1-5|few|TRBD1|TRBV19
CASSIKAGQALSQPQHF
TGTGCCAGTAGTATAAAGGCGGGACAGGCTCTGAGTCAGCCCCAGCATTTT
>TRBJ2-1|NA|TRBD2|TRBV6-5
CASSPGGVSYNEQFF
TGTGCCAGCAGCCCGGGGGGGGTATCCTACAATGAGCAGTTCTTC
>TRBJ2-1|NA|NA|TRBV20-1
CSARGPGEQFF
TGCAGTGCTAGAGGACCGGGGGAGCAGTTCTTC
>TRBJ1-3|NA|NA|TRBV4-3
CASSQASTENTIYF
TGCGCCAGCAGCCAAGCTTCGACAGAAAACACCATATATTTT
>TRBJ1-2|NA|NA|TRBV20-1
CSAGTGGGYTF
TGCAGTGCCGGGACGGGGGGTGGCTACACCTTC
>TRBJ1-1|many|NA|TRBV27
CASSRGIYTEAFF
TGTGCCAGCAGCCGGGGGATCTACACTGAAGCTTTCTTT
>TRBJ1-2|NA|NA|TRBV28
CASSSAGTYYGYTF
TGTGCCAGCAGTTCAGCCGGGACTTATTATGGCTACACCTTC
>TRBJ2-1|NA|TRBD2|TRBV30
CAWTSGGYNEQFF
TGTGCCTGGACTAGCGGGGGGTACAATGAGCAGTTCTTC
>TRBJ2-3|NA|TRBD2|TRBV9
CASSVTGTSYTDTQYF
TGTGCCAGCAGCGTTACCGGGACTAGCTACACAGATACGCAGTATTTT
>TRBJ2-7|NA|TRBD2|TRBV9
CASSAYPGGNKASEQYF
TGTGCCAGCAGCGCGTACCCGGGGGGAAACAAGGCTAGCGAGCAGTACTTC
>TRBJ2-3|NA|TRBD2|TRBV7-2
CASSLTSGGNWGTDTQYF
TGTGCCAGCAGCTTAACTAGCGGGGGGAATTGGGGCACAGATACGCAGTATTTT
>TRBJ2-4|NA|TRBD2|TRBV7-9
CASSSGLSKNIQYF
TGTGCCAGCAGCTCGGGACTAAGCAAAAACATTCAGTACTTC
>TRBJ2-7|many|TRBD2|TRBV30
CAWSARGVDEQYF
TGTGCCTGGAGTGCACGGGGGGTAGACGAGCAGTACTTC